This T cell receptor (beta chain) originates from a study of blood T cells in healthy people across ages. Findings and limits, study-wide: A roughly linear fall in TCR beta diversity per million T cells was seen with increasing age. Calculation of diversity from one million T cells yielded estimates considered to be underestimates.

Together with a sample-barcoded 5' primer, a J-beta primer mix was included in a second PCR lasting roughly 6 to 12 cycles. Each single sample gave us at least 2.5 million CDR3-containing paired-end reads. TCRdb fed the 5' RACE reads into MiXCR, producing one record per CDR3 protein. The sample records 1.8 million or so distinct CDR3 sequences, roughly two fifths being singletons. This clonotype was detected a few times. The antigen is unknown. Germline V gives CDR1 SGHTA, CDR2 FQGTGA. V was trimmed by 6 bases and J by 2 bases, leaving 10 bases between them. The CDR3 sequence is 13 residues long. Per-sample PBMC isolation yielded at least 7 million cells.

The clonotype originates from a human donor in good health. The sequenced material came from blood. The gene calls are TRBV7-3 and TRBJ1-1; D call uncertain. CDR3 loop: CASSSKFNTEAFF. The CDR3 coding sequence is TGTGCCAGCAGTTCTAAATTCAACACTGAAGCTTTCTTT.